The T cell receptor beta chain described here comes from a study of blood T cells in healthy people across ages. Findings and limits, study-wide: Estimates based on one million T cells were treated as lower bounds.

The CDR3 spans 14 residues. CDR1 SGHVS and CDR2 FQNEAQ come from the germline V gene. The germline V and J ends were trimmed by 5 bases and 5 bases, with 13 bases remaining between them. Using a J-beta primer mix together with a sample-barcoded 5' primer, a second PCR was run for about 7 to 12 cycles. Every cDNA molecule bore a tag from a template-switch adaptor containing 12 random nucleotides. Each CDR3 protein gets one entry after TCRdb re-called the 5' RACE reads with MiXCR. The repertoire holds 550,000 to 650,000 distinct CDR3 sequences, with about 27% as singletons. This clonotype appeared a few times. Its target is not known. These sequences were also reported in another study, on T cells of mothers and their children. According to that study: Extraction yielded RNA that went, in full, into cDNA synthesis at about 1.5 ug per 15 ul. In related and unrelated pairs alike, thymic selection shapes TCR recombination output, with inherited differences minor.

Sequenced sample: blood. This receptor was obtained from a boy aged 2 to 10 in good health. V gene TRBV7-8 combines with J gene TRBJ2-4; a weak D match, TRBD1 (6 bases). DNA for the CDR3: TGTGCCAGCAGCCATCCGGGACAAGAAAACATTCAGTACTTC. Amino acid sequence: CASSHPGQENIQYF.